There are a few counts of the clone carrying this TCR beta chain. No antigen is known for it. The record originates from a study of blood T cells in healthy people across ages. The junction had 7 bases not matched to a gene; V was cut back by 6 bases and J by 6 bases. Looked up from germline, CDR1 is MNHEY and CDR2 is SMNVEV (reference sequence). The CDR3 length is 16 residues. Study results and limitations: Age advanced and TCR beta diversity per million T cells fell, roughly linearly.

Then a second PCR, running roughly 6 to 11 cycles, was carried out with a sample-barcoded 5' primer and a J-beta primer mix. TCRdb processed the 5' RACE reads anew with MiXCR; each CDR3 protein has one entry. The sample contains approximately 1,000,000 distinct CDR3 sequences, roughly two fifths of which appear only once. Sequenced input: blood. The clonotype was recovered from a man younger than 35 in good health. V usage is TRBV27 and J usage is TRBJ2-2, with 13 bases aligning to TRBD2. The CDR3 nucleotides are TGTGCCAGCAGCCCTACTAGCGGGGGGGCGGCCGGGGAGCTGTTTTTT. It encodes CASSPTSGGAAGELFF.